Below, one T cell receptor beta chain is given with its context. The CDR3 covers 16 residues. Germline lookup yields CDR1 KGHSH and CDR2 LQKENI. V was pared by 2 bases and J by 1 base, with 14 bases between. The data belong to a study of shared clonotypes between healthy human individuals. Profiled with immunoSEQ multiplex PCR; TCRdb holds only in-frame clones, not every one. The table has about 2 million clones, 90% to 95% seen once. Sequencing used naive CD4+ T cells sorted from blood. Specified subset: CD45RA+ positively selected. The TCR was taken from a man younger than 30 in good health. The V gene is TRBV18, the J gene TRBJ1-1; TRBD1 is a possible D gene (5 bases). DNA for the CDR3: TGTGCCAGCTCACCATCCCAGGGAGTGTGGAACACTGAAGCTTTCTTT. As protein: CASSPSQGVWNTEAFF.